The T cell receptor (beta chain) described here comes from a study of T cells in Graves' hyperthyroidism and ophthalmopathy (dated by TCRdb to between 2019 and 2020). At the level of the whole study: Peripheral blood was sampled at the time of initial diagnosis, prior to any treatment. To identify distinguishing TCR V-J signatures, a discovery cohort of roughly 100 patients was used, comprising 40 to 45 with Graves' ophthalmopathy and around 57 with stable Graves' hyperthyroidism. Prospective prediction of ophthalmopathy was tested in an independent validation cohort consisting of 18 to 20 hyperthyroidism patients and more than 15 patients who later progressed to ophthalmopathy. The 100 or so discovery patients were randomly divided into training and test sets at a 7:3 ratio. In addition, the study compared T-cell repertoires in thyroid tissue and in blood from about six Graves' hyperthyroidism patients. After blood sampling, hyperthyroidism patients were treated with methimazole at a starting dose of 30 mg daily, and ophthalmopathy patients were treated with high-dose intravenous methylprednisolone. TCR Vbeta CDR3 sequencing of approximately 140 peripheral blood samples (over 40 ophthalmopathy, roughly 74 hyperthyroidism and about 17 progressor patients) is reported in the paper.

A patient counted as having stable Graves' hyperthyroidism if no progression to ophthalmopathy occurred over 18 months of follow-up. Hyperthyroidism patients were aged 18 to 65 years and newly diagnosed, with disease duration of less than 2 months. Patients with uncontrolled infections, other autoimmune diseases, pregnancy or lactation were excluded. Diagnoses were established on the basis of clinical symptoms, serum thyroxine and TRAb, thyroid ultrasound, and orbital computed tomography. PBMCs were isolated from about 10 ml of fresh peripheral blood by Ficoll-Paque density gradient centrifugation. Total RNA was extracted with Trizol reagent, and quality was checked on an Agilent 2100 Bioanalyzer. Overall study outcomes, separate from this receptor: In validation, the model predicted progression to ophthalmopathy with over 60% sensitivity and approximately 78% specificity, a median of 6.5 months before onset. Sample size was not statistically predetermined, and investigators were not blinded to group allocation. In cross-validation, a model built on a 13 V-J signature told ophthalmopathy apart from stable hyperthyroidism with just under 90% sensitivity and about 81% specificity, and in testing the same model reached 80%/75%. Most expanded thyroid clonotypes (frequency above 0.001) were also detected in blood, a finding suggesting that blood repertoires may reflect thyroid immune responses.

About this clonotype itself: No antigen is known for it. The record has no base qualities; no much larger clone is one base away.

TCR beta CDR3 regions were amplified from RNA transcripts. The first round of RT-PCR for the TCR CDR3 was performed with the HTBI primer set and the Qiagen OneStep RT-PCR kit. The libraries were constructed in a second round of multiplex PCR and then size-selected and purified. Libraries were sequenced paired-end with 100 bp reads on an Illumina HiSeq2000. On the authors' methods: SOAPnuke was used to process the raw data, throwing out any read that contained adapters or uncalled bases, had a mean Phred below 15, or lacked an exact constant-primer or identifier match. High-quality paired reads were merged using COPE v1.2.5, and each unique nucleotide sequence was defined as a clonotype. MiTCR v1.1 was used to align the clonotypes against IMGT TRBV, TRBD and TRBJ reference segments. Only V-J combinations with frequency above 0.0001, covering 99% to 99.2% of repertoires, were analysed. A TCS score was defined as the ratio of F50 (clonal expansion) to E x V (chaos), with BLOSUM62-based TCRdist applied between CDR3 peptides within each V-J. Welch's t-statistics and random forest reduced 500 to 650 V-J features to around 14, which were used in a naive Bayes classifier (R e1071). Through fastp at Q25 and MiXCR, TCRdb rebuilt clones from the public reads, retaining in-frame beta chains. CDR3 protein duplicates are merged, each entry listing the most common genes and DNA. The V and J calls and clone size come from TCRdb's table, not from the authors' own analysis. This sample comprises approximately 220,000 distinct CDR3 sequences, about 16% of them detected only once. The ten top clones hold about 48% of the sample.

From cysteine to phenylalanine, the CDR3 is 12 amino acids long. The CDR3 DNA has 36 bases and is translated from base 1. V lost 6 bases and J lost 5 bases, and the count of bases not matched to a germline gene is 2. For CDR1 and CDR2, the germline V gene lists SQVTM and ANQGSEA. Material: blood. The TCR originated in a man aged 40-55 years with Graves' hyperthyroidism. The chain uses TRBV29-1 and TRBJ1-5; 9 central bases correspond to TRBD1. CDR3 sequence: CSVQGAYQPQHF. The bases are TGCAGCGTACAGGGGGCTTATCAGCCCCAGCATTTT.